A single sample is the source of the 25 T cell receptor beta chains below, sequenced in a study of PD-L1 blockade in urothelial cancer. The protocol was immunoSEQ multiplex PCR, while the TCRdb copy is restricted to in-frame clones and leaves out a portion. The sample records about 23,000 clones, 90% to 95% being singletons. Time point specified: peripheral blood 6 weeks after treatment start. The sample in question was PBMCs, obtained around atezolizumab (anti-PD-L1) treatment. These receptors were obtained from a woman between 55 and 75 years old with urothelial cancer.

This sequence joins TRBV10-3 and TRBJ2-7; D possibly corresponds to TRBD2 (5 bases). Germline lookup yields CDR1 ENHRY and CDR2 SYGVKD. V lost 3 bases to trimming and J lost 2 bases, with 11 bases between them. This CDR3 has 14 amino acids. DNA of the CDR3: TGTGCCATCAGTGATTCCGGGGATACCTACGAGCAGTACTTC. Translating gives CAISDSGDTYEQYF.

The rearrangement links TRBV7-6 to TRBJ1-1; 12 positions agree with TRBD1. The CDR3 is made up of 17 amino acids. Germline loops: CDR1 SGHVS, CDR2 FNYEAQ. The junction had 11 bases not matched to a gene; V was cut back by 4 bases and J by 5 bases. The CDR3 is CASSSGTGGGLGTEAFF. DNA of the CDR3: TGTGCCAGCAGCTCAGGGACAGGGGGCGGTTTGGGAACTGAAGCTTTCTTT. The complete variable domain, with remaining parts taken from reference TRBV7-6 and TRBJ1-1, reads GAGVSQSPRYKVTKRGQDVALRCDPISGHVSLYWYRQALGQGPEFLTYFNYEAQQDKSGLPNDRFSAERPEGSISTLTIQRTEQRDSAMYRCASSSGTGGGLGTEAFFGQGTRLTVV.

The gene calls are TRBV18 and TRBJ1-1; 8 bases line up with TRBD1. V was clipped by 3 bases and J by 1 base; unmatched bases: 4. Germline V lookup: CDR1 KGHSH, CDR2 LQKENI. The CDR3 covers 15 residues. Here the CDR3 reads CASSPRQGRNTEAFF. CDR3 DNA: TGTGCCAGCTCACCGCGACAGGGGAGGAACACTGAAGCTTTCTTT.

The gene calls are TRBV2 and TRBJ1-2; D is uncertain. CDR3 length equals 14 residues. V was clipped by 5 bases and J by 4 bases, with 14 bases between them. Germline V gene lookup returns CDR1 SNHLY and CDR2 FYNNEI. The CDR3 spells CASSPRSPFYGYTF. DNA of the CDR3: TGTGCCAGCAGTCCGCGGAGTCCTTTCTATGGCTACACCTTC.

The chain employs TRBV19 and TRBJ2-3, with 7 bases matching TRBD2. Germline values: CDR1 LNHDA, CDR2 SQIVND (reference sequence). Unmatched junction bases numbered 1, after V lost 3 bases and J lost 1 base. The CDR3 spans 14 residues. DNA of the CDR3: TGTGCCAGTAGTATTGCGGGGGGCACAGATACGCAGTATTTT. Translation: CASSIAGGTDTQYF.

V and J are TRBV18 and TRBJ1-1; no definite D call. In germline, CDR1 is KGHSH, CDR2 LQKENI. Trimming cost V 1 base and J 6 bases, with 15 bases left between them. This CDR3 is 15 amino acids long. The CDR3 bases are TGTGCCAGCTCACCACAAGGGAGCAACGGCGCTGAAGCTTTCTTT. Its translation is CASSPQGSNGAEAFF. Complete variable domain (other parts from reference TRBV18 and TRBJ1-1): NAGVMQNPRHLVRRRGQEARLRCSPMKGHSHVYWYRQLPEEGLKFMVYLQKENIIDESGMPKERFSAEFPKEGPSILRIQQVVRGDSAAYFCASSPQGSNGAEAFFGQGTRLTVV.

V is TRBV7-6 and J is TRBJ1-1, with 10 bases aligning to TRBD1. V lost 3 bases to trimming and J lost 7 bases; unmatched junction nucleotides: 11. Germline V gene data show CDR1 as SGHVS and CDR2 as FNYEAQ. The CDR3 runs to 16 residues. CDR3 sequence: CASSFRSGTGAYEAFF. DNA for the CDR3: TGTGCCAGCAGCTTCCGATCCGGGACAGGGGCATATGAAGCTTTCTTT.

The V and J genes are TRBV5-1 and TRBJ2-7, with 11 bases fitting TRBD2. The ends lost 2 bases at V and 3 bases at J; junction bases unmatched: 4. This CDR3 spans 15 amino acids. Germline V CDR1 and CDR2: SGHRS, YFSETQ. The DNA of the CDR3 is TGCGCCAGCAGCTTCGCCCTAGCGGGGGGCTACGAGCAGTACTTC. It encodes CASSFALAGGYEQYF.

The chain uses TRBV28 and TRBJ2-2, with D perhaps matching TRBD2 (6 bases). V shed 7 bases and J shed 6 bases, with 9 bases lying between them. The CDR3 runs to 12 residues. Germline CDR1 reads MDHEN; CDR2 reads SYDVKM. In nucleotides, the CDR3 is TGTGCCAGCACTTGGGGGGCCGGGGAGCTGTTTTTT. As protein: CASTWGAGELFF.

The V call is TRBV5-1, the J call TRBJ2-5; 8 nucleotides align to TRBD1. Per the germline V gene, CDR1 is SGHRS and CDR2 is YFSETQ. This CDR3 comprises 14 residues. Trimming at V came to 5 bases and at J to 1 base, leaving 4 bases not matched to a gene. DNA of the CDR3: TGCGCCAGCAGGATACAGGGGGGCCAAGAGACCCAGTACTTC. The encoded protein is CASRIQGGQETQYF.

The gene calls are TRBV5-1 and TRBJ2-6; TRBD2 aligns across 9 bases. The CDR3 consists of 19 residues. J gave up 4 bases and V 4 bases, and 15 bases lay outside the gene matches. CDR1 is SGHRS and CDR2 is YFSETQ in the germline V gene. CDR3 region: CASSQSISGRTWGANVLTF. CDR3 nucleotides: TGCGCCAGCAGCCAATCAATTAGCGGGAGAACGTGGGGGGCCAACGTCCTGACTTTC.

This clone was observed a single time. The chain couples TRBV5-5 to TRBJ2-2, with TRBD2 as a possible D gene (6 bases). Trimming stripped 4 bases from V and 1 base from J, with 14 bases between. The CDR3 covers 16 residues. Germline V lookup: CDR1 SGHKS, CDR2 YYEKEE (reference sequence). The CDR3: CASSPAGGWNTGELFF. The CDR3, as DNA: TGTGCCAGCAGCCCGGCTGGGGGGTGGAACACCGGGGAGCTGTTTTTT.

The chain recombines TRBV28 with TRBJ2-1, with TRBD2 matching over 8 bases. Trimming removed 2 bases from V and 5 bases from J; junction bases left unmatched: 5. The germline CDR1 and CDR2 sequences are MDHEN and SYDVKM. The CDR3 is 15 residues long. The CDR3 protein is CASSLGPGGNNEQFF. CDR3 bases: TGTGCCAGCAGTTTAGGTCCGGGGGGGAACAATGAGCAGTTCTTC. Combining the CDR3 with reference TRBV28 and TRBJ2-1 gives the whole variable domain DVKVTQSSRYLVKRTGEKVFLECVQDMDHENMFWYRQDPGLGLRLIYFSYDVKMKEKGDIPEGYSVSREKKERFSLILESASTNQTSMYLCASSLGPGGNNEQFFGPGTRLTVL.

The CDR3 protein is CASSFDQRTAKAFF. In DNA, the CDR3 is TGTGCCAGCAGCTTTGATCAGAGGACAGCCAAAGCTTTCTTT. The chain combines TRBV13 with TRBJ1-1; a possible D gene is TRBD1 (6 bases). The CDR3 extends over 14 amino acids. V gave up 3 bases and J gave up 9 bases, with 17 bases separating them. The germline gives CDR1 PRHDT, CDR2 FYEKMQ (reference sequence).

V is TRBV21-1 and J is TRBJ2-7; the table's TRBD1 call for D was not verified on the DNA. TRBV21-1 is flagged as a pseudogene. This CDR3 is built from 16 residues. CDR3 residues: CASSNESGTGDYEQYF. DNA for the CDR3: TGTGCCAGCAGCAACGAATCCGGGACAGGGGACTACGAGCAGTACTTC.

This sequence joins TRBV9 and TRBJ2-5, with TRBD2 identical over 7 bases. The trim removed 0 bases at V and 4 bases at J, leaving 9 bases unmatched. The CDR3 totals 16 residues. CDR1 and CDR2 from the germline V gene are SGDLS and YYNGEE. CDR3 amino acids: CASSVVPGGGVETQYF. The CDR3 region has the DNA TGTGCCAGCAGCGTAGTTCCGGGTGGGGGGGTAGAGACCCAGTACTTC.

This sequence joins TRBV6-5 and TRBJ2-7; no clear D. The ends were cut back, 2 bases at V and 4 bases at J, with 18 bases in the middle. Germline assignment: CDR1 MNHEY and CDR2 SVGAGI. CDR3 size: 16 residues. The CDR3 nucleotides read TGTGCCAGCAGTTACGCTAGGATAGCCTCACTATACGAGCAGTACTTC. This sequence encodes CASSYARIASLYEQYF.

This clone is a singleton in its sample. The chain links TRBV7-2 to TRBJ2-7; unclear D gene. The CDR3 loop spans 15 amino acids. Germline lookup yields CDR1 SGHTA and CDR2 FQGNSA. V was trimmed by 0 bases and J by 4 bases, leaving 13 bases between them. CDR3: CASSLAVGGDYEQYF. The CDR3 region has the DNA TGTGCCAGCAGCTTAGCGGTCGGCGGAGATTACGAGCAGTACTTC.

A single count supports this clone. The CDR3 DNA follows: TGTGCCAGCAGCCGACTAGCGGGACAGGGCGAGCAGTACTTC. This encodes CASSRLAGQGEQYF. The chain combines TRBV25-1 with TRBJ2-7; 11 nucleotides align to TRBD2. Germline V gene data show CDR1 as MGHDK and CDR2 as SYGVNS. The CDR3 is 14 residues long. Unmatched junction bases numbered 7, after V lost 6 bases and J lost 6 bases.

In DNA, the CDR3 is TGCGCCAGCAGCCCCGGGACTAGCGGGAGAGGCCACTCCTACAATGAGCAGTTCTTC. Translated: CASSPGTSGRGHSYNEQFF. The genes are TRBV4-3 and TRBJ2-1; 14 bases match TRBD2. CDR1 is LGHNA and CDR2 is YSLEER in the germline V gene. V lost 4 bases to trimming and J lost 0 bases; unmatched junction nucleotides: 8. The CDR3 covers 19 residues.

The chain couples TRBV28 to TRBJ1-1, with D possibly being TRBD1 (5 bases). The V and J ends lost 3 bases and 5 bases respectively, with 10 bases between them. There are 13 residues in the CDR3. The germline gives CDR1 MDHEN, CDR2 SYDVKM. The chain's CDR3 is CASSFKGTTEAFF. DNA of the CDR3: TGTGCCAGCAGTTTCAAGGGGACTACTGAAGCTTTCTTT.

V gene TRBV18 combines with J gene TRBJ2-7, with no clear D. Between the trimmed V and J ends, which lost 3 bases and 4 bases, there was a span of 7 bases. Germline loops: CDR1 KGHSH, CDR2 LQKENI. The CDR3 covers 12 residues. This CDR3 is CASSPPGYEQYF. Written as DNA, the CDR3 is TGTGCCAGCTCACCCCCGGGTTACGAGCAGTACTTC.

The chain uses TRBV7-2 and TRBJ2-7; 12 bases fit TRBD2. Germline V gene sequence: CDR1 SGHTA, CDR2 FQGNSA. J lost 7 bases, V lost 3 bases, and 7 bases had no gene match. The CDR3 has 15 residues. CDR3 sequence (DNA): TGTGCCAGCAGCTTTCAAATGACTAGCGGGGGTGAGCAGTACTTC. It encodes CASSFQMTSGGEQYF.

The gene calls are TRBV4-3 and TRBJ2-7; 9 bases are shared with TRBD1. There are 14 residues in the CDR3. V lost 5 bases and J lost 5; bases outside the gene matches: 7. Germline V CDR1 and CDR2: LGHNA, YSLEER. CDR3 bases: TGCGCCAGCAGCGAAGGACAGGGGCAGGACGAGCAGTACTTC. Its protein is CASSEGQGQDEQYF.

The gene calls are TRBV10-3 and TRBJ1-5, with a weak D call TRBD1 (5 bases). CDR1 and CDR2 from the germline V gene are ENHRY and SYGVKD. This CDR3 comprises 14 residues. V was clipped by 3 bases and J by 3 bases, with 9 bases between them. The chain's CDR3 is CAISDWGDNQPQHF. As DNA, the CDR3 is TGTGCCATCAGTGACTGGGGGGACAATCAGCCCCAGCATTTT.